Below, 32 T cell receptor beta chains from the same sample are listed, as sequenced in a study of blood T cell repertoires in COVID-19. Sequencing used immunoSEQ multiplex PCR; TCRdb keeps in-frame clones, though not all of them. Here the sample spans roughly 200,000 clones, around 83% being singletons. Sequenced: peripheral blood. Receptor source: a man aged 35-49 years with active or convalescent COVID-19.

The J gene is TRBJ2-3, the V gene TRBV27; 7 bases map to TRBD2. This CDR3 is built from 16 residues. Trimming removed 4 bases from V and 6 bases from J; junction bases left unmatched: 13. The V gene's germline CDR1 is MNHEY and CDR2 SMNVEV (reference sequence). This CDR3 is CASSSETNGRPDTQYF. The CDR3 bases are TGTGCCAGCAGTTCCGAGACTAACGGGAGGCCCGATACGCAGTATTTT.

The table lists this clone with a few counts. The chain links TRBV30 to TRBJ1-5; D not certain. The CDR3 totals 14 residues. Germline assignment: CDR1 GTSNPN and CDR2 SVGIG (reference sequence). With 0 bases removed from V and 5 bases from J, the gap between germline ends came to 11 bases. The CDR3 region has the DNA TGTGCCTGGAGTGTACGGAGGCTCCATCAGCCCCAGCATTTT. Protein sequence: CAWSVRRLHQPQHF.

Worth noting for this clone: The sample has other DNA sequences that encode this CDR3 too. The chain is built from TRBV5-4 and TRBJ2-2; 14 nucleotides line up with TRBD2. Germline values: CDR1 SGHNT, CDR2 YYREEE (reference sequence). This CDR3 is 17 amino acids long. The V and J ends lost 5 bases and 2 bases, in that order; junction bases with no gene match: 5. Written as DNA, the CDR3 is TGTGCCAGCAGAAACGGACTAGCGGGGGGTAACACCGGGGAGCTGTTTTTT. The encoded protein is CASRNGLAGGNTGELFF.

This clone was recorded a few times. The CDR3 DNA follows: TGTGCCTGCTCAGACGGGGGGCTCCAGGTCGCCGGGGCCAACGTCCTGACTTTC. It translates to CACSDGGLQVAGANVLTF. The chain links TRBV30 to TRBJ2-6, with D possibly being TRBD2 (7 bases). The germline gives CDR1 GTSNPN, CDR2 SVGIG (reference sequence). The CDR3 is 18 residues long. Deletions cut 6 bases from V and 4 bases from J, with 25 bases between.

Written as DNA, the CDR3 is TGCGCCAGCAGCCCCACCGGGACAGGGGGCGAGCAGTACTTC. Translating gives CASSPTGTGGEQYF. This rearrangement joins TRBV5-1 to TRBJ2-7; 11 bases match TRBD1. The trim removed 4 bases at V and 6 bases at J, leaving 6 bases unmatched. The CDR3 has 14 amino acids. CDR1 is SGHRS and CDR2 is YFSETQ in the germline V gene.

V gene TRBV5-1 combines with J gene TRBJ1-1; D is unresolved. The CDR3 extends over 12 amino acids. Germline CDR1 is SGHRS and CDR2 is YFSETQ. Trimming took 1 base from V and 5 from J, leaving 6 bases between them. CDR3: CASSLTGTEAFF. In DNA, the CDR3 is TGCGCCAGCAGCTTGACGGGTACTGAAGCTTTCTTT.

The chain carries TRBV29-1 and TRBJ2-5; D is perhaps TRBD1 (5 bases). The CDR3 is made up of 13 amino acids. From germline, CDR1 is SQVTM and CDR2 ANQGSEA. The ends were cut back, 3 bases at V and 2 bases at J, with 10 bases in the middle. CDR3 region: CSVETDIQETQYF. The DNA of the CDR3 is TGCAGCGTTGAGACAGACATACAAGAGACCCAGTACTTC.

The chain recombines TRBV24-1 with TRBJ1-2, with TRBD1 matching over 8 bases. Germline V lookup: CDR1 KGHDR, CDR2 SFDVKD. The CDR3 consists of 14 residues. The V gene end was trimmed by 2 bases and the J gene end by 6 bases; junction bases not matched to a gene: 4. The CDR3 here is CATSDWTGIDGYTF. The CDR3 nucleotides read TGTGCCACCAGTGATTGGACAGGGATAGATGGCTACACCTTC.

The CDR3: CASGAGQLDWETQYF. CDR3 nucleotides: TGTGCTAGTGGTGCAGGGCAGCTTGACTGGGAGACCCAGTACTTC. The rearrangement uses TRBV12-5 and TRBJ2-5; TRBD1 might be the D (5 bases). Trimming took off 5 bases at V and 5 bases at J, with 18 bases between the two ends. Germline V gives CDR1 LGHNT, CDR2 FRNRAP. This CDR3 is built from 15 residues.

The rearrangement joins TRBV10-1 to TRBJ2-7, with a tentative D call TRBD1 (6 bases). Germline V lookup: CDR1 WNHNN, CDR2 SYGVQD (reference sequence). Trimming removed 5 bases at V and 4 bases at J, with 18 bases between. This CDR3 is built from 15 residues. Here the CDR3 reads CASSPSGTREYEQYF. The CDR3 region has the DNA TGCGCCAGCAGTCCCTCCGGGACACGGGAATACGAGCAGTACTTC.

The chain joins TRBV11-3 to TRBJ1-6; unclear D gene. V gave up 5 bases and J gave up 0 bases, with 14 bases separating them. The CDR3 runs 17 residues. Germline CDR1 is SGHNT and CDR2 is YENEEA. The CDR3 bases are TGTGCCAGCAGCACCGGACGGGGAAGCTCCTATAATTCACCCCTCCACTTT. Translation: CASSTGRGSSYNSPLHF.

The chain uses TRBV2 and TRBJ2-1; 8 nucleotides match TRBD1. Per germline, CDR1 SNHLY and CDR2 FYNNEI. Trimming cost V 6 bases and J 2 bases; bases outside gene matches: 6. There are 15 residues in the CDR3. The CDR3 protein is CASRDRTGPYNEQFF. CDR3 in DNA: TGTGCCAGCAGGGACCGGACAGGGCCCTACAATGAGCAGTTCTTC.

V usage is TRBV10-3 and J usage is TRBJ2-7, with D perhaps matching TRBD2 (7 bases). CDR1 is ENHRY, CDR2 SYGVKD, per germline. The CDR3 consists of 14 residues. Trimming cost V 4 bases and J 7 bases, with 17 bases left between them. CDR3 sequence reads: CAISVGGGAEEQYF. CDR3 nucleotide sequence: TGTGCCATCAGTGTGGGAGGGGGGGCGGAAGAGCAGTACTTC.

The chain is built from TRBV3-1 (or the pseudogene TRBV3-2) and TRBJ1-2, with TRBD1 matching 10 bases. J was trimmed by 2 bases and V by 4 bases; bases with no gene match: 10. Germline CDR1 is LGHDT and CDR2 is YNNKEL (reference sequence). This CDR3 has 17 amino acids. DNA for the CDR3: TGTGCCAGCAGCCTGGGACAGGGGTCAGGTGGAAACTATGGCTACACCTTC. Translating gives CASSLGQGSGGNYGYTF.

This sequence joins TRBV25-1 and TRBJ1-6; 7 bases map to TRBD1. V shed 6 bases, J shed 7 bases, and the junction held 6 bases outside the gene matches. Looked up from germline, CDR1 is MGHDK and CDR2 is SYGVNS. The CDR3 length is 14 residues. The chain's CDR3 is CASRRGRENSPLHF. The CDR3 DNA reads TGTGCCAGCAGGAGGGGGCGCGAAAATTCACCCCTCCACTTT.

CDR3 in DNA: TGTGCCAGCAGCCAAGCTGCGTACCAAGAGACCCAGTACTTC. Translation gives CASSQAAYQETQYF. This chain connects TRBV3-1 (or the pseudogene TRBV3-2) to TRBJ2-5; D unclear. V shed 1 base and J shed 0 bases, with 6 bases lying between them. This CDR3 has 14 residues. The germline gives CDR1 LGHDT, CDR2 YNNKEL (reference sequence).

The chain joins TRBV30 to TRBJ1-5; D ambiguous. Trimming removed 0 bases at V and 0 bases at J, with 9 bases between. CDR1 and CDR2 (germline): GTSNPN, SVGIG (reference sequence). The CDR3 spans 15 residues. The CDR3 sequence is CAWSVRGDSNQPQHF. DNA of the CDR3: TGTGCCTGGAGTGTACGGGGAGATAGCAATCAGCCCCAGCATTTT. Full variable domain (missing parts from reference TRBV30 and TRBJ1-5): SQTIHQWPATLVQPVGSPLSLECTVEGTSNPNLYWYRQAAGRGLQLLFYSVGIGQISSEVPQNLSASRPQDRQFILSSKKLLLSDSGFYLCAWSVRGDSNQPQHFGDGTRLSIL.

The CDR3 nucleotides read TGCGCCAGCAGCCAACAACAGGGCCGAGATACGCAGTATTTT. Translated: CASSQQQGRDTQYF. The chain uses TRBV4-1 and TRBJ2-3, with D maybe TRBD1 (6 bases). The CDR3 loop spans 14 amino acids. V lost 2 bases, J lost 5 bases, and 11 bases lay in between. Germline lookup yields CDR1 MGHRA and CDR2 YSYEKL.

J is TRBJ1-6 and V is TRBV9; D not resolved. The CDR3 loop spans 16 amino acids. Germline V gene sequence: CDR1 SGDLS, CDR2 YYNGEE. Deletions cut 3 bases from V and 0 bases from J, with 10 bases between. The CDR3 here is CASSEGGFSYNSPLHF. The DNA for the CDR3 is TGTGCCAGCAGCGAGGGAGGCTTCTCCTATAATTCACCCCTCCACTTT. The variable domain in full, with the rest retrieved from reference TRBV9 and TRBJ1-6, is DSGVTQTPKHLITATGQRVTLRCSPRSGDLSVYWYQQSLDQGLQFLIQYYNGEERAKGNILERFSAQQFPDLHSELNLSSLELGDSALYFCASSEGGFSYNSPLHFGNGTRLTVT.

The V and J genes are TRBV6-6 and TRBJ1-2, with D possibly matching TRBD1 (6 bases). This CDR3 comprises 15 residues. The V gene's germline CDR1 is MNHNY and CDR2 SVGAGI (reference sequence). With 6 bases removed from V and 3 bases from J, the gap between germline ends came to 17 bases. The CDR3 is CASSYPPGGYYGYTF. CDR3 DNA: TGTGCCAGCAGCTATCCTCCGGGGGGCTACTATGGCTACACCTTC.

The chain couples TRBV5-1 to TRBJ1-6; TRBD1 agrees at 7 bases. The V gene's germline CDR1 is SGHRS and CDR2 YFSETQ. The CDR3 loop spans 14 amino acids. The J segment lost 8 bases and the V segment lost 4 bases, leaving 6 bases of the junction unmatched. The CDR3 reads CASSLDRVDSPLHF. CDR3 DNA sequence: TGCGCCAGCAGCCTTGACAGGGTTGATTCACCCCTCCACTTT.

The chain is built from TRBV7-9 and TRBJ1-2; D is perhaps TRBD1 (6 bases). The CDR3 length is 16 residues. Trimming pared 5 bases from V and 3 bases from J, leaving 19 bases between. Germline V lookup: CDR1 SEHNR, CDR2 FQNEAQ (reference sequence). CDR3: CASSPRSGGLDYGYTF. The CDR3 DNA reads TGTGCCAGCAGCCCCAGGAGTGGGGGCTTGGACTATGGCTACACCTTC.

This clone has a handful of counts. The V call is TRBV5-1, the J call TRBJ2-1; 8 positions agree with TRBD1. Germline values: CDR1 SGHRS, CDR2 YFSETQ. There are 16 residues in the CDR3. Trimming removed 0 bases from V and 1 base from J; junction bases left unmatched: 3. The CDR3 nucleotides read TGCGCCAGCAGCTTGGGGGGACAGGCTTCCTACAATGAGCAGTTCTTC. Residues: CASSLGGQASYNEQFF.

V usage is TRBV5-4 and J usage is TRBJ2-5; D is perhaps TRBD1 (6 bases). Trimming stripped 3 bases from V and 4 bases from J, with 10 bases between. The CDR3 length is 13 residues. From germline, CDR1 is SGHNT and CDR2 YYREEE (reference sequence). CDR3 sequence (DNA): TGTGCCAGCAGCTCCCAGGGGAGAGAGACCCAGTACTTC. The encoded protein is CASSSQGRETQYF.

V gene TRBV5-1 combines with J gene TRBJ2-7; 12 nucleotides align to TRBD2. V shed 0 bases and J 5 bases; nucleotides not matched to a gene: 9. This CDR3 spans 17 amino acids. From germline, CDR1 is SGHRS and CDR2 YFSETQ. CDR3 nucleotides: TGCGCCAGCAGCTTGGGGCTAGCGGGAGGGCCTTGGGACGAGCAGTACTTC. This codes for CASSLGLAGGPWDEQYF.

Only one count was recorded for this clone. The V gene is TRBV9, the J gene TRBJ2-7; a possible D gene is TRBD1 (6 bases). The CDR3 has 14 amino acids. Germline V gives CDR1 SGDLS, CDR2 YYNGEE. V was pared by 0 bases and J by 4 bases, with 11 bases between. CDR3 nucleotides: TGTGCCAGCAGCGTAGATGGCAGGGGTTACGAGCAGTACTTC. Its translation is CASSVDGRGYEQYF.

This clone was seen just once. In DNA, the CDR3 is TGTGCCACCAGTCCCGGGACAGGGATGAGTGGCTACACCTTC. This sequence encodes CATSPGTGMSGYTF. The V call is TRBV24-1, the J call TRBJ1-2, with 9 positions matching TRBD1. Germline V CDR1 and CDR2: KGHDR, SFDVKD. CDR3 length: 14 residues. V trimming: 6 bases; J trimming: 7 bases; junction bases outside the gene matches: 8.

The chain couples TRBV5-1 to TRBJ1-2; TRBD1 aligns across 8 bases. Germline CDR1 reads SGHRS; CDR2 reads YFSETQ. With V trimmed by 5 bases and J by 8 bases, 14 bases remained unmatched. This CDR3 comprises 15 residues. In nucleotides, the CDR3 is TGCGCCAGCAGATCCGGTGACAGGGGAAAAGAGGGCTACACCTTC. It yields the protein CASRSGDRGKEGYTF.

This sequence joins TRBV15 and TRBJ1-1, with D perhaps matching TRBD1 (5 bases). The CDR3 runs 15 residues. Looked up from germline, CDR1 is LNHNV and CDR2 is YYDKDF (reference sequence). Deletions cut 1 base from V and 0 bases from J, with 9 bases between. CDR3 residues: CATSRGGIMNTEAFF. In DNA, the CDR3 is TGTGCCACCAGCAGAGGGGGCATCATGAACACTGAAGCTTTCTTT.

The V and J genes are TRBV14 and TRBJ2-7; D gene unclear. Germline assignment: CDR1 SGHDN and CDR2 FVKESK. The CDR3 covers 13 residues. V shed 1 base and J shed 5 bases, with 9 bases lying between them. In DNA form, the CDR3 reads TGTGCCAGCAGCCAAGTGCTGGGCCACGAGCAGTACTTC. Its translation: CASSQVLGHEQYF.

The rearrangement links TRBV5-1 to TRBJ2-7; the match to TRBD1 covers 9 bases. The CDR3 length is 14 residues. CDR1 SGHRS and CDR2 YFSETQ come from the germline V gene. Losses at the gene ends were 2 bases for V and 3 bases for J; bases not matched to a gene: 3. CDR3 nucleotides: TGCGCCAGCAGCTTTCGACAGGGGGACTACGAGCAGTACTTC. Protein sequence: CASSFRQGDYEQYF.

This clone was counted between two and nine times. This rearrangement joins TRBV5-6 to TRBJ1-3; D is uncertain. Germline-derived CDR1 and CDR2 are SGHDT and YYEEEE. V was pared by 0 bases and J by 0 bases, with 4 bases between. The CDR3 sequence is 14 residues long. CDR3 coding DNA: TGTGCCAGCAGCTTGGCGTCCTCTGGAAACACCATATATTTT. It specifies CASSLASSGNTIYF.